This entry describes one TCR beta chain. As yet, its antigen is unknown. Time point meaning: newly diagnosed GD, antithyroid drugs for less than 3 months. Construction of the TCR library relied on RNA isolated from PBMCs. V trimming: 4 bases; J trimming: 4 bases; junction bases outside the gene matches: 12. The CDR3 covers 17 residues. From germline, CDR1 is MNHEY and CDR2 SMNVEV (reference sequence). These data are taken from a study of regulatory T cells in long-lasting Graves disease. About the research overall: Patients with new Graves' disease had used antithyroid drugs below 3 months.

CDR3 regions were amplified by Arm-PCR using iRepertoire HTBI primers to build TCR beta libraries. TCRdb recomputed calls from the multiplex PCR reads with MiXCR, one row per CDR3 protein. In the table there are approximately 560,000 distinct CDR3 sequences, about 16% of which are singletons. Study outcomes and limitations: It is possible that accuracy was reduced by the small size of the sample.

This sample was also put to use in a study of T cells in Graves' hyperthyroidism and ophthalmopathy. Per that study: Blood shared most expanded thyroid clonotypes above 0.001. Ophthalmopathy prediction by the model preceded onset by a median approximately six months.

This clonotype was obtained from a man aged 18-30 years with Graves disease. The sequenced sample was peripheral blood mononuclear cells (PBMCs), obtained at new diagnosis, from a patient treated with antithyroid drugs. This sequence joins TRBV27 and TRBJ1-2; 10 nucleotides align to TRBD1. The CDR3 coding sequence is TGTGCCAGCAGTTCCTCCGGGACAGGGGCTGCATTCTATGGCTACACCTTC. It translates to CASSSSGTGAAFYGYTF.